This T cell receptor (beta chain) was recorded in a study of blood T cell repertoires in COVID-19. Study-wide context: The United States, Italy and Spain supplied acute and convalescent COVID-19 samples.

Authors' data handling: Reference gene primer amplification yielded estimated nucleated cell counts. This table comes from immunoSEQ multiplex PCR, and its TCRdb copy is limited to in-frame clones, with some not included. V, J and clone size are those of that table, while D and trimming were read from the DNA. The top ten hold 2.2% of the sample, which has more than 200,000 clones, 70% to 90% seen once. Germline V gene lookup returns CDR1 SGHRS and CDR2 YFSETQ. After removal of 4 bases from V and 5 bases from J, the junction contained 4 bases not matched to a gene. The CDR3 contains 14 residues. The chain has TRBV5-1 and TRBJ2-3; 10 bases match TRBD2. The receptor was isolated from a woman between 45 and 60 years old with acute or convalescent COVID-19. The sequencing sample was made of peripheral blood. This chain's CDR3 is CASSPGTSVDTQYF. The CDR3, as DNA: TGCGCCAGCAGCCCCGGGACTAGCGTAGATACGCAGTATTTT. Using reference TRBV5-1 and TRBJ2-3 for the parts outside the CDR3, the full variable domain is KAGVTQTPRYLIKTRGQQVTLSCSPISGHRSVSWYQQTPGQGLQFLFEYFSETQRNKGNFPGRFSGRQFSNSRSEMNVSTLELGDSALYLCASSPGTSVDTQYFGPGTRLTVL.